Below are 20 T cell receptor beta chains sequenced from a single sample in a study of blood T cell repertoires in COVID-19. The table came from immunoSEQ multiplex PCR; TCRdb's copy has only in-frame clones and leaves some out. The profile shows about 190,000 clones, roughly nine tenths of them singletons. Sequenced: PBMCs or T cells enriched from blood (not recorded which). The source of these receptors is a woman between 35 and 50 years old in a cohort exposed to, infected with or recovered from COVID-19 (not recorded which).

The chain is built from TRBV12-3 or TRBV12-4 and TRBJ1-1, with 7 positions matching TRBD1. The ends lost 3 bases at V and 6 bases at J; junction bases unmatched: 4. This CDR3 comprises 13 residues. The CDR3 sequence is CASSFVDRAEAFF. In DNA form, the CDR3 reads TGTGCCAGCAGTTTCGTTGACAGGGCTGAAGCTTTCTTT.

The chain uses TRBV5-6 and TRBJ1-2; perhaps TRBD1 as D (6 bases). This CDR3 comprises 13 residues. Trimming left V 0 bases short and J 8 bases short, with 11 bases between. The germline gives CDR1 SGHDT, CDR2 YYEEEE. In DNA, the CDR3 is TGTGCCAGCAGCTTGGACAGGGCCATAGGCTACACCTTC. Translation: CASSLDRAIGYTF.

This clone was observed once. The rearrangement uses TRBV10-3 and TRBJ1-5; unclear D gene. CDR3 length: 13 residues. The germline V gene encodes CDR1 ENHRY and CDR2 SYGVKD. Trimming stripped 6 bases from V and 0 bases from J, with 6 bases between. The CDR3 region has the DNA TGTGCCATCAGCCGAGTTAGCAATCAGCCCCAGCATTTT. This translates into CAISRVSNQPQHF.

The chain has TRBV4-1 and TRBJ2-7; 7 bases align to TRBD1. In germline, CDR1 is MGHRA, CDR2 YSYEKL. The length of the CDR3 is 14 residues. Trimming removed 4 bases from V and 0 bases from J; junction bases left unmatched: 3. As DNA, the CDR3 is TGCGCCAGCAGCCTAGGACAGGTCTCCTACGAGCAGTACTTC. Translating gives CASSLGQVSYEQYF.

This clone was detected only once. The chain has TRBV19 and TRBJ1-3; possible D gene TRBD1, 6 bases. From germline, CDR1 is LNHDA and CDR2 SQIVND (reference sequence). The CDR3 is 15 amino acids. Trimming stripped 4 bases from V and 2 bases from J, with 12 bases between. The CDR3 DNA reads TGTGCCAGTAGTAACCACGAGGGGGCTGGAAACACCATATATTTT. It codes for CASSNHEGAGNTIYF.

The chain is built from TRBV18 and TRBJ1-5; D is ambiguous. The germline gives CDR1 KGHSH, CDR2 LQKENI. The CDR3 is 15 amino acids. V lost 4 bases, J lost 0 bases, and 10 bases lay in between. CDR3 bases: TGTGCCAGCTCACAGCGGACGGCTAGCAATCAGCCCCAGCATTTT. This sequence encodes CASSQRTASNQPQHF.

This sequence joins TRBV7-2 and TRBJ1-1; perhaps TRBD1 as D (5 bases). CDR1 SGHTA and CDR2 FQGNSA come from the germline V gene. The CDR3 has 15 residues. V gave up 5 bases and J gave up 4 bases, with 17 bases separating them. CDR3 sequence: CASSPSGGSATEAFF. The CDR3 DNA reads TGTGCCAGCAGCCCATCGGGGGGTTCGGCCACTGAAGCTTTCTTT.

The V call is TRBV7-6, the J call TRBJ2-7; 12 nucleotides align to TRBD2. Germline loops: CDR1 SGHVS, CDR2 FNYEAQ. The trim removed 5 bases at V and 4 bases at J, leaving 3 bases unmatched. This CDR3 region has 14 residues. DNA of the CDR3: TGTGCCAGCAGCCCTAGCGGGGGGGCTTACGAGCAGTACTTC. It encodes CASSPSGGAYEQYF. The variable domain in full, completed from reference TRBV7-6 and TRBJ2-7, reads GAGVSQSPRYKVTKRGQDVALRCDPISGHVSLYWYRQALGQGPEFLTYFNYEAQQDKSGLPNDRFSAERPEGSISTLTIQRTEQRDSAMYRCASSPSGGAYEQYFGPGTRLTVT.

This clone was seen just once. The CDR3, as DNA: TGTGCCAGCAGTGAAGCTGAGGCCGATGGCTACACCTTC. Amino acid sequence: CASSEAEADGYTF. The rearrangement links TRBV6-1 to TRBJ1-2, with D unresolved. Germline V CDR1 and CDR2: MNHNS, SASEGT. Trimming shortened V by 0 bases and J by 6 bases, and 8 bases separated the two germline ends. The CDR3 spans 13 residues.

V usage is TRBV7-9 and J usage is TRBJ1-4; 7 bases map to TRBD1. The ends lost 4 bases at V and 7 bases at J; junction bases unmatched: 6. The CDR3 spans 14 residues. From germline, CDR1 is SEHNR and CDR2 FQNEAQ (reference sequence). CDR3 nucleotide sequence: TGTGCCAGCAGCTCTGGACAGGACGCTGAAAAACTGTTTTTT. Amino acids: CASSSGQDAEKLFF.

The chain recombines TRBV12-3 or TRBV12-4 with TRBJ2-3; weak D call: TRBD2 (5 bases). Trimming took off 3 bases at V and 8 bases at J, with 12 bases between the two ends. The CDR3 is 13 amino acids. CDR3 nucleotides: TGTGCCAGCAGTTTTGCGGACTCAGCTACGCAGTATTTT. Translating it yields CASSFADSATQYF.

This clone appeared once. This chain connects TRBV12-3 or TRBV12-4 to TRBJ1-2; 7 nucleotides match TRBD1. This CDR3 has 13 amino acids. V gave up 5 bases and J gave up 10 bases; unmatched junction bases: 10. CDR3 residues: CASSPSATGVYTF. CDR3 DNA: TGTGCCAGCAGTCCTAGCGCCACAGGGGTCTACACCTTC.

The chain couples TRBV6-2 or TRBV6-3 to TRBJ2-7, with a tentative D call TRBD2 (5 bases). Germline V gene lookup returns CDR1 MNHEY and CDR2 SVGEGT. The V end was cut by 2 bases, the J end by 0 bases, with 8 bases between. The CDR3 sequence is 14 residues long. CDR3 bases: TGTGCCAGCAGTTACGAGGGTAACTCCTACGAGCAGTACTTC. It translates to CASSYEGNSYEQYF.

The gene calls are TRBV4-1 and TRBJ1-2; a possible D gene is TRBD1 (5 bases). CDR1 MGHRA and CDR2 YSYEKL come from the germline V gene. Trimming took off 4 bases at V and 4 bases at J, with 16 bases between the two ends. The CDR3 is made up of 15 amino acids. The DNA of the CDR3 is TGCGCCAGCAGCCTTGAAAGGGGCTCGGTCTATGGCTACACCTTC. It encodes CASSLERGSVYGYTF.

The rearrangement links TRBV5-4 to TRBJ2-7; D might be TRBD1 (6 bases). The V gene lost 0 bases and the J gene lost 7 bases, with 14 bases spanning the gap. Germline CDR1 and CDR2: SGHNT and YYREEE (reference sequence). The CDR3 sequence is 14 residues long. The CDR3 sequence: CASSLDRARGEQYF. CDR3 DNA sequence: TGTGCCAGCAGCTTGGACAGGGCAAGGGGGGAGCAGTACTTC.

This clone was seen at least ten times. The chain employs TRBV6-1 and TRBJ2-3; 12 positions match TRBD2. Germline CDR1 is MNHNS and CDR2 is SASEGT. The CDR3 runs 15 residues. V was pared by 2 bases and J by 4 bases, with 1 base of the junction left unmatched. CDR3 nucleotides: TGTGCCAGCAGTGAACTAGCGGGGGGGCCAGATACGCAGTATTTT. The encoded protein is CASSELAGGPDTQYF.

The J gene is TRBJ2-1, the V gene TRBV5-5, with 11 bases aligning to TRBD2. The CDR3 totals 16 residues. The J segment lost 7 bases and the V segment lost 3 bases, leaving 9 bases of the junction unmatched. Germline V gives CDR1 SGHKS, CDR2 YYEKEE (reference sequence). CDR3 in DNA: TGTGCCAGCAGCTCTCGCCGACTAGCGGGATTTAATGAGCAGTTCTTC. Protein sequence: CASSSRRLAGFNEQFF.

The CDR3 region has the DNA TGTGCCACCCAGGGACAGGGCTTCAATCAGCCCCAGCATTTT. This codes for CATQGQGFNQPQHF. J is TRBJ1-5 and V is TRBV2, with TRBD1 identical over 9 bases. The CDR3 runs 14 residues. Germline V CDR1 and CDR2: SNHLY, FYNNEI. V shed 10 bases, J shed 3 bases, and the junction held 7 bases outside the gene matches.

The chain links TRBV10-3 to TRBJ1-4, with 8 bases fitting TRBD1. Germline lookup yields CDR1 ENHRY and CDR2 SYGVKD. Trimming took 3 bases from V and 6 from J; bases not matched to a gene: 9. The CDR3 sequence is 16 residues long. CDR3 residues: CAISDAGQGNHEKLFF. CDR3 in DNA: TGTGCCATCAGTGACGCCGGACAGGGCAATCATGAAAAACTGTTTTTT.

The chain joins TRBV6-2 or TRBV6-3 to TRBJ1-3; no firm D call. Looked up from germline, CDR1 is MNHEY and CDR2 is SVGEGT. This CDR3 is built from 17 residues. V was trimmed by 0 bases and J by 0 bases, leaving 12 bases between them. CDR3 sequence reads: CASSYSVPRNSGNTIYF. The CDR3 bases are TGTGCCAGCAGTTACTCAGTTCCGAGGAACTCTGGAAACACCATATATTTT.